Following are 17 T cell receptor beta chains from one sample sequenced in a study of T cell responses to AZD1222 COVID-19 vaccine. Using immunoSEQ multiplex PCR, the repertoire was profiled, and TCRdb retains in-frame clones only, with some absent. The data contain roughly 120,000 clones, approximately 88% of them singletons. The specimen was peripheral blood, collected on day 0 of MenACWY control vaccination. The receptors derive from an adult in good health.

The rearrangement uses TRBV5-1 and TRBJ1-6; a weak D match, TRBD1 (6 bases). The V gene's germline CDR1 is SGHRS and CDR2 YFSETQ. This CDR3 region has 15 residues. Trimming removed 2 bases at V and 3 bases at J, with 9 bases between. The CDR3 protein is CASSLQGDYNSPLHF. The CDR3 nucleotides read TGCGCCAGCAGCTTACAGGGAGACTATAATTCACCCCTCCACTTT.

The rearrangement links TRBV3-1 (or the pseudogene TRBV3-2) to TRBJ2-1, with D perhaps matching TRBD2 (6 bases). Germline V lookup: CDR1 LGHDT, CDR2 YNNKEL (reference sequence). There are 17 residues in the CDR3. V was pared by 0 bases and J by 4 bases, with 16 bases between. CDR3 nucleotide sequence: TGTGCCAGCAGCCAAGATTACGGGGGAGCCGCTTACAATGAGCAGTTCTTC. As protein: CASSQDYGGAAYNEQFF.

The gene calls are TRBV18 and TRBJ2-7; possible D gene TRBD1, 6 bases. This CDR3 spans 15 amino acids. The V and J ends lost 4 bases and 5 bases respectively, with 18 bases between them. Germline loops: CDR1 KGHSH, CDR2 LQKENI. The CDR3 DNA is TGTGCCAGCTCACTGACGGGGCAGGGGCCCCACGAGCAGTACTTC. Protein product: CASSLTGQGPHEQYF.

The rearrangement links TRBV3-1 (or the pseudogene TRBV3-2) to TRBJ1-4, with D possibly TRBD1 on 5 matching bases. The ends were cut back, 4 bases at V and 7 bases at J, with 16 bases in the middle. Per germline, CDR1 LGHDT and CDR2 YNNKEL (reference sequence). The CDR3 is made up of 15 amino acids. The CDR3 bases are TGTGCCAGCAGCCGTTCCCCCGGTCAGGGTGAAAAACTGTTTTTT. It encodes CASSRSPGQGEKLFF.

V is TRBV5-4 and J is TRBJ2-1; 8 positions match TRBD2. After removal of 2 bases from V and 4 bases from J, the junction contained 2 bases not matched to a gene. The CDR3 covers 14 residues. Germline V lookup: CDR1 SGHNT, CDR2 YYREEE (reference sequence). The CDR3 sequence: CASSLGGGYNEQFF. The CDR3 nucleotides are TGTGCCAGCAGCTTAGGCGGGGGGTACAATGAGCAGTTCTTC. The full variable domain, completed using reference TRBV5-4 and TRBJ2-1, is ETGVTQSPTHLIKTRGQQVTLRCSSQSGHNTVSWYQQALGQGPQFIFQYYREEENGRGNFPPRFSGLQFPNYSSELNVNALELDDSALYLCASSLGGGYNEQFFGPGTRLTVL.

The chain joins TRBV25-1 to TRBJ1-6; 10 bases agree with TRBD1. Trimming at V came to 9 bases and at J to 8 bases, leaving 4 bases not matched to a gene. The CDR3 extends over 13 amino acids. Germline-derived CDR1 and CDR2 are MGHDK and SYGVNS. CDR3 residues: CASAGTGDSPLHF. The CDR3 nucleotides read TGTGCCAGTGCCGGGACAGGGGATTCACCCCTCCACTTT. Full variable domain (rest looked up from reference TRBV25-1 and TRBJ1-6): EADIYQTPRYLVIGTGKKITLECSQTMGHDKMYWYQQDPGMELHLIHYSYGVNSTEKGDLSSESTVSRIRTEHFPLTLESARPSHTSQYLCASAGTGDSPLHFGNGTRLTVT.

The chain employs TRBV7-2 and TRBJ1-4, with TRBD1 as a possible D gene (6 bases). Trimming took 2 bases from V and 6 from J, leaving 13 bases between them. CDR3 size: 15 residues. The germline CDR1 and CDR2 sequences are SGHTA and FQGNSA. This CDR3 reads CASSLQSRGDEKLFF. The CDR3 nucleotides are TGTGCCAGCAGCTTACAGTCGAGGGGGGATGAAAAACTGTTTTTT. Using reference TRBV7-2 and TRBJ1-4 for the parts outside the CDR3, the full variable domain is GAGVSQSPSNKVTEKGKDVELRCDPISGHTALYWYRQSLGQGLEFLIYFQGNSAPDKSGLPSDRFSAERTGGSVSTLTIQRTQQEDSAVYLCASSLQSRGDEKLFFGSGTQLSVL.

The chain is built from TRBV19 and TRBJ2-6; maybe TRBD1 (5 bases). The CDR3 totals 15 residues. V lost 6 bases to trimming and J lost 4 bases, with 13 bases between them. The V gene's germline CDR1 is LNHDA and CDR2 SQIVND (reference sequence). CDR3 nucleotide sequence: TGTGCCAGTAGCCAAAGGGGTCCCGGGGCCAACGTCCTGACTTTC. As protein: CASSQRGPGANVLTF.

This clone showed up just a few times. The chain links TRBV28 to TRBJ2-6; D tentatively reads TRBD1 or TRBD2 (5 bases each). Trimming left V 5 bases short and J 4 bases short, with 24 bases between. From germline, CDR1 is MDHEN and CDR2 SYDVKM. This CDR3 is 19 amino acids long. The CDR3 nucleotides read TGTGCCAGCAGTGGCGTATCCGGGACCCATAAGTCGGGGGCCAACGTCCTGACTTTC. This sequence encodes CASSGVSGTHKSGANVLTF.

The rearrangement uses TRBV3-1 (or the pseudogene TRBV3-2) and TRBJ2-7; D unclear. Germline V gene sequence: CDR1 LGHDT, CDR2 YNNKEL (reference sequence). Trimming left V 3 bases short and J 1 base short, with 7 bases between. CDR3 size: 13 residues. The CDR3 region is CASSQVPSYEQYF. The CDR3 bases are TGTGCCAGCAGCCAGGTCCCTTCCTACGAGCAGTACTTC.

The chain uses TRBV6-6 and TRBJ2-1; perhaps D is TRBD1 or TRBD2 (5 bases each). The CDR3 sequence is 14 residues long. V lost 10 bases, J lost 4 bases, and 17 bases lay in between. Germline V gene lookup returns CDR1 MNHNY and CDR2 SVGAGI (reference sequence). DNA of the CDR3: TGTGCCATAAGCTCCGGGACGGAATACAATGAGCAGTTCTTC. Protein product: CAISSGTEYNEQFF.

The chain employs TRBV7-8 and TRBJ1-2; TRBD1 might be the D (6 bases). V was shortened by 0 bases and J by 5 bases, with 13 bases between the two germline ends. Germline-derived CDR1 and CDR2 are SGHVS and FQNEAQ. This CDR3 spans 15 amino acids. For the CDR3, the DNA is TGTGCCAGCAGCTTAGCTTGGCAGGGGAATTATGGCTACACCTTC. It is translated as CASSLAWQGNYGYTF.

The V call is TRBV7-8, the J call TRBJ1-4, with D tentatively TRBD1 (5 bases). This CDR3 spans 16 amino acids. The germline gives CDR1 SGHVS, CDR2 FQNEAQ. V lost 0 bases to trimming and J lost 5 bases, with 13 bases between them. CDR3 sequence: CASSLAPGTGNEKLFF. The CDR3 coding sequence is TGTGCCAGCAGCTTAGCCCCCGGGACGGGGAATGAAAAACTGTTTTTT.

The genes are TRBV19 and TRBJ1-3; D is perhaps TRBD1 (6 bases). The CDR3 has 15 residues. V was shortened by 5 bases and J by 2 bases, with 13 bases between the two germline ends. Germline CDR1 LNHDA, CDR2 SQIVND (reference sequence). The CDR3 DNA sequence: TGTGCCAGTAGTCCGCAGGGGAGGACTGGAAACACCATATATTTT. Its protein product is CASSPQGRTGNTIYF.

The chain has TRBV9 and TRBJ2-3, with 10 bases fitting TRBD1. This CDR3 is 17 amino acids long. Germline V gene data show CDR1 as SGDLS and CDR2 as YYNGEE. With 3 bases clipped from V and 6 bases from J, the junction kept 13 bases outside the gene matches. This chain's CDR3 is CASSGGGTGALVDTQYF. CDR3 coding DNA: TGTGCCAGCAGCGGAGGGGGGACAGGGGCTCTTGTGGATACGCAGTATTTT.

The V gene is TRBV3-1 (or the pseudogene TRBV3-2), the J gene TRBJ2-2; D perhaps matches TRBD1 (7 bases). The CDR3 is made up of 15 amino acids. With 7 bases removed from V and 8 bases from J, the gap between germline ends came to 20 bases. CDR1 LGHDT and CDR2 YNNKEL come from the germline V gene (reference sequence). CDR3 sequence (DNA): TGTGCCAGCACCCAGGGGGGCGCAGGAGGAGGGGAGCTGTTTTTT. It is translated as CASTQGGAGGGELFF.

The chain joins TRBV28 to TRBJ1-5, with D maybe TRBD1 (5 bases). Trimming cost V 5 bases and J 3 bases, with 14 bases left between them. The CDR3 has 15 amino acids. Germline CDR1 reads MDHEN; CDR2 reads SYDVKM. The CDR3 here is CASSPRTPSNQPQHF. The DNA for the CDR3 is TGTGCCAGCAGTCCCAGGACACCTTCCAATCAGCCCCAGCATTTT.